This record covers a single TCR beta chain. Its matching antigen is unknown. Each CDR3 protein gets one entry after TCRdb re-called the 5' RACE reads with MiXCR. The table lists 250,000 to 300,000 distinct CDR3 sequences, around 15% of them singletons. This sample was taken from a study of T-cell memory formation after mild COVID-19. Points from the study as a whole: Day 15 to 85 contracting clones showed balanced CD4/CD8; day 15 to 37 expanders favored CD4+. Confirmation of SARS-CoV-2 specificity was lacking for second-wave clones peaking day 37. That cross-reactive memory joined was suggested by some responding clones appearing in pre-infection memory.

The V segment lost 2 bases and the J segment 0 bases; nucleotides outside the gene matches: 2. CDR1 and CDR2 (germline): SGHTA, FQGTGA. The CDR3 runs 15 residues. V gene TRBV7-3 combines with J gene TRBJ2-3; 7 nucleotides align to TRBD1. The origin of this receptor is a man younger than 30 who had mild COVID-19 (a few samples of this study predate the infection). Cell type and time point are not known. Sequenced input: PBMCs or a T cell subset sorted from them (not recorded which). CDR3 bases: TGTGCCAGCAGCTTATGGGGACAGAGCACAGATACGCAGTATTTT. This gives the protein CASSLWGQSTDTQYF.